This TCR beta chain was recovered during a study of OX40 agonist ivuxolimab in advanced cancers. Looking at the study overall: Patients in the trial were receiving intravenous ivuxolimab every 2 weeks, at doses of 0.01 to 10 mg/kg. General study points: CD8+ T cells (on average) carried more expanded clones than CD4+ T cells.

J was trimmed by 6 bases and V by 1 base; bases with no gene match: 7. This CDR3 spans 14 amino acids. CDR1 SGHRS and CDR2 YFSETQ come from the germline V gene. Comments on this clone: Its antigen is as yet unknown.

Using immunoSEQ multiplex PCR, the repertoire was profiled, and TCRdb retains in-frame clones only, with some absent. The profile shows approximately 94,000 clones, around 93% of them singletons. The sequenced sample was CD4+ or CD8+ T cells sorted from blood, obtained in a trial of the OX40 agonist ivuxolimab. This rearrangement joins TRBV5-1 to TRBJ2-7; 7 bases align to TRBD1. This TCR came from an adult with an advanced solid tumor such as melanoma, head and neck, liver or kidney cancer. This CDR3 reads CASSLTTGISEQYF. CDR3 DNA sequence: TGCGCCAGCAGCTTGACGACAGGGATCAGCGAGCAGTACTTC.